One sample yielded the 17 T cell receptor beta chains listed below, sequenced in a study of T-cell reconstitution after alpha-beta-depleted transplantation in children. It was with unique molecular identifiers that the TCRbeta library was prepared. TCRdb recomputed calls from the PCR reads with MiXCR, one row per CDR3 protein. The sample contains more than 250,000 distinct CDR3 sequences, 9.9% of which appear only once. The specimen was PBMCs from the stem cell graft donor, collected from the stem cell graft. These receptors were taken from a human donor who donated a stem cell graft to a child with SCID.

The chain has TRBV18 and TRBJ2-7; D uncertain. V lost 3 bases and J lost 2, with 8 bases in between. The length of the CDR3 is 13 residues. Germline CDR1 KGHSH, CDR2 LQKENI. DNA for the CDR3: TGTGCCAGCTCACCGTCGGATCCCTACGAGCAGTACTTC. This translates into CASSPSDPYEQYF. The full variable domain, rest sourced from reference TRBV18 and TRBJ2-7, is NAGVMQNPRHLVRRRGQEARLRCSPMKGHSHVYWYRQLPEEGLKFMVYLQKENIIDESGMPKERFSAEFPKEGPSILRIQQVVRGDSAAYFCASSPSDPYEQYFGPGTRLTVT.

The chain joins TRBV5-1 to TRBJ2-3, with 12 bases aligning to TRBD2. The CDR3 sequence is 17 residues long. From germline, CDR1 is SGHRS and CDR2 YFSETQ. V shed 0 bases, J shed 5 bases, and the junction held 7 bases outside the gene matches. The CDR3 DNA is TGCGCCAGCAGCTTGGAGGCTAGCGGGGGGGCCCAAGATACGCAGTATTTT. It is translated as CASSLEASGGAQDTQYF.

For this clonotype: A much larger clone differs from this one at a single base, so this may be a read error. The chain employs TRBV14 and TRBJ1-1; TRBD1 agrees at 8 bases. There are 14 residues in the CDR3. Germline assignment: CDR1 SGHDN and CDR2 FVKESK. Here the CDR3 reads CASSPDREGTETFF. The CDR3 DNA follows: TGTGCCAGCAGCCCGGACAGGGAGGGCACTGAAACTTTCTTT.

At least ten counts were recorded for this clonotype. V is TRBV20-1 and J is TRBJ2-7; possibly TRBD2 for D (5 bases). Per germline, CDR1 DFQATT and CDR2 SNEGSKA (reference sequence). Trimming took off 1 base at V and 1 base at J, with 11 bases between the two ends. This CDR3 spans 14 amino acids. CDR3 amino acids: CSARGEFLSYEQYF. The CDR3 DNA is TGCAGTGCTAGAGGGGAGTTTCTTTCCTACGAGCAGTACTTC.

CDR3 residues: CSASPGTGNPNGELFF. CDR3 nucleotide sequence: TGCAGTGCTAGCCCCGGGACAGGGAACCCTAACGGGGAGCTGTTTTTT. This chain uses TRBV20-1 with TRBJ2-2; 9 bases are a match to TRBD1. CDR3 length: 16 amino acids. V shed 3 bases, J shed 7 bases, and the junction held 12 bases outside the gene matches. The germline gives CDR1 DFQATT, CDR2 SNEGSKA (reference sequence).

This sequence joins TRBV19 and TRBJ2-2, with D perhaps given as TRBD1 or TRBD2 (5 bases each). In germline, CDR1 is LNHDA, CDR2 SQIVND (reference sequence). There are 14 residues in the CDR3. V gave up 1 base and J gave up 4 bases, with 7 bases separating them. The CDR3 DNA sequence: TGTGCCAGTAGTATAGGAGGGGCCACCGGGGAGCTGTTTTTT. The encoded protein is CASSIGGATGELFF.

CDR3 loop: CASSSAGGFQETQYF. The CDR3 nucleotides are TGCGCCAGCAGCTCAGCGGGGGGATTTCAAGAGACCCAGTACTTC. The chain has TRBV5-1 and TRBJ2-5, with 9 bases fitting TRBD2. V lost 3 bases and J lost 2; bases outside the gene matches: 5. Germline V gene lookup returns CDR1 SGHRS and CDR2 YFSETQ. The CDR3 is made up of 15 amino acids.

This clonotype occurred a few times. The chain links TRBV6-1 to TRBJ2-7; 7 nucleotides line up with TRBD1. Trimming at V came to 4 bases and at J to 4 bases, leaving 10 bases not matched to a gene. The germline V gene has CDR1 MNHNS and CDR2 SASEGT. The length of the CDR3 is 15 residues. DNA for the CDR3: TGTGCCAGCAGTGTATCCGGGACAGTGAGTTACGAGCAGTACTTC. It translates to CASSVSGTVSYEQYF.

This clonotype came up a few times. The CDR3 coding sequence is TGCAGCGTTGAATGGGCCGCGGGAGAGACCCAGTACTTC. Its protein product is CSVEWAAGETQYF. The V call is TRBV29-1, the J call TRBJ2-5; the D gene is possibly TRBD2 (5 bases). In germline, CDR1 is SQVTM, CDR2 ANQGSEA. The CDR3 runs 13 residues. V shed 2 bases and J shed 4 bases, with 11 bases lying between them.

The CDR3 is CASSRDRTQETQYF. CDR3 DNA: TGTGCCAGCAGCCGGGACAGGACCCAAGAGACCCAGTACTTC. J is TRBJ2-5 and V is TRBV14; 8 bases match TRBD1. Germline lookup yields CDR1 SGHDN and CDR2 FVKESK. This CDR3 is built from 14 residues. The V and J ends lost 4 bases and 1 base, in that order; junction bases with no gene match: 2.

This clonotype appeared many times. This chain connects TRBV5-1 to TRBJ2-1; D may be TRBD2 (6 bases). CDR1 is SGHRS and CDR2 is YFSETQ in the germline V gene. This CDR3 comprises 14 residues. V dropped 6 bases and J dropped 3 bases, with 13 bases sitting between them. CDR3 region: CASTLAGGYNEQFF. The CDR3, as DNA: TGCGCCAGCACCCTTGCCGGGGGCTACAATGAGCAGTTCTTC.

The chain links TRBV18 to TRBJ2-7; weak D call: TRBD1 (6 bases). CDR1 is KGHSH and CDR2 is LQKENI in the germline V gene. V lost 3 bases to trimming and J lost 3 bases, with 9 bases between them. The CDR3 loop spans 13 amino acids. The CDR3 DNA follows: TGTGCCAGCTCACCGGACAGCGTCTACGAGCAGTACTTC. Protein sequence: CASSPDSVYEQYF.

In this sample, this clonotype turned up a few times. The V gene is TRBV12-3 or TRBV12-4, the J gene TRBJ1-5; the D gene is possibly TRBD1 (5 bases). The length of the CDR3 is 13 residues. V lost 3 bases and J 9 bases, leaving 12 bases between the germline ends. The CDR3 here is CASSLGMRGPQHF. The CDR3 DNA reads as TGTGCCAGCAGTTTGGGTATGAGGGGGCCCCAGCATTTT.

V and J are TRBV7-8 and TRBJ1-6, with 7 nucleotides matching TRBD1. CDR1 and CDR2 from the germline V gene are SGHVS and FQNEAQ. V gave up 5 bases and J gave up 6 bases; unmatched junction bases: 7. The CDR3 length is 15 residues. Here the CDR3 DNA reads TGTGCCAGCAGCCGTAGGGACAGTTTTAATTCACCCCTCCACTTT. This sequence encodes CASSRRDSFNSPLHF.

With respect to this clonotype: A much more abundant neighbour one base away suggests this may be a read error. The V and J genes are TRBV20-1 and TRBJ2-2, with 9 positions matching TRBD1. The CDR3 consists of 15 residues. The junction had 15 bases not matched to a gene; V was cut back by 6 bases and J by 10 bases. CDR1 DFQATT and CDR2 SNEGSKA come from the germline V gene (reference sequence). Here the CDR3 reads CSANARTGDHVELFF. Here the CDR3 DNA reads TGCAGTGCAAATGCAAGGACAGGGGACCACGTGGAGCTGTTTTTT.

Here the CDR3 reads CSASGLYSYEQYF. The DNA for the CDR3 is TGCAGTGCTAGCGGACTTTACTCCTACGAGCAGTACTTC. The chain couples TRBV20-1 to TRBJ2-7; perhaps TRBD2 as D (5 bases). This CDR3 has 13 residues. V lost 3 bases and J lost 0, with 9 bases in between. CDR1 is DFQATT and CDR2 is SNEGSKA in the germline V gene (reference sequence).

As for this clonotype: A junction boundary mismatches the germline segment, possibly from a read error. The V call is TRBV5-1, the J call TRBJ2-1; D might be TRBD2 (5 bases). Germline assignment: CDR1 SGHRS and CDR2 YFSETQ. This CDR3 comprises 10 residues. The CDR3 protein is CASGGNDQFF. The DNA of the CDR3 is TGCGCCAGCGGAGGAAATGATCAGTTCTTC. Combining the CDR3 with reference TRBV5-1 and TRBJ2-1 gives the whole variable domain KAGVTQTPRYLIKTRGQQVTLSCSPISGHRSVSWYQQTPGQGLQFLFEYFSETQRNKGNFPGRFSGRQFSNSRSEMNVSTLELGDSALYLCASGGNDQFFGPGTRLTVL.